The 11 T cell receptor beta chains below come from one sample, sequenced in a study of blood T cells in healthy people across ages. A second PCR of roughly 7 to 11 cycles used a sample-barcoded 5' primer and a J-beta primer mix. MiXCR, run by TCRdb on the 5' RACE reads, gives a single entry per CDR3 protein. Among some 790,000 distinct CDR3 sequences listed, 29% were seen once. Sequenced sample: blood. Receptors were obtained from a woman older than 75 in good health.

This clonotype was seen many times. J is TRBJ2-1 and V is TRBV11-2; TRBD2 matches 7 bases. The germline gives CDR1 SGHAT, CDR2 FQNNGV. V was pared by 6 bases and J by 5 bases, with 13 bases of the junction left unmatched. This CDR3 has 16 residues. CDR3 in amino acids: CASRHLLADHDNEQFF. In DNA, the CDR3 is TGTGCCAGCAGGCACCTTCTAGCGGACCACGACAATGAGCAGTTCTTC.

This clonotype was found many times. This chain links TRBV3-1 with TRBJ2-5; maybe TRBD2 (6 bases). V was cut by 5 bases and J by 3 bases, with 10 bases left in between. Per the germline V gene, CDR1 is LGHDT and CDR2 is YNNKEL (reference sequence). This CDR3 has 13 residues. The CDR3: CASSGGVKETQYF. CDR3 DNA sequence: TGTGCCAGCAGCGGCGGGGTTAAAGAGACCCAGTACTTC.

The gene calls are TRBV7-2 and TRBJ2-3; the match to TRBD2 covers 10 bases. V shed 7 bases, J shed 5 bases, and the junction held 9 bases outside the gene matches. Germline assignment: CDR1 SGHTA and CDR2 FQGNSA. The CDR3 length is 15 residues. The CDR3 bases are TGTGCCAGCAACTCAAAAAGGACTAGCGGAGATACGCAGTATTTT. Protein sequence: CASNSKRTSGDTQYF.

This clonotype has a count of ten or more. This CDR3 reads CASTLSQTGYNEQFF. The CDR3 coding sequence is TGTGCCAGCACCTTAAGTCAGACAGGGTACAATGAGCAGTTCTTC. V gene TRBV6-2 or TRBV6-3 combines with J gene TRBJ2-1; 7 bases are a match to TRBD1. The CDR3 sequence is 15 residues long. Trimming removed 7 bases from V and 4 bases from J; junction bases left unmatched: 10. CDR1 MNHEY and CDR2 SVGEGT come from the germline V gene.

This clonotype was detected many times. The chain couples TRBV6-2 or TRBV6-3 to TRBJ2-3, with D possibly being TRBD2 (6 bases). The CDR3 is 13 amino acids. V was cut by 4 bases and J by 7 bases, with 12 bases left in between. The germline gives CDR1 MNHEY, CDR2 SVGEGT. The CDR3 loop reads CASSSRDSNTQYF. DNA of the CDR3: TGTGCCAGCAGTTCCCGGGACTCTAATACGCAGTATTTT.

This clonotype was recorded at least ten times. The V gene is TRBV5-1, the J gene TRBJ2-7; 11 nucleotides align to TRBD1. V shed 3 bases, J shed 2 bases, and the junction held 10 bases outside the gene matches. This CDR3 contains 17 residues. The V gene's germline CDR1 is SGHRS and CDR2 YFSETQ. The CDR3 DNA is TGCGCCAGCAGCTGGGACAGGGGGATCACTGGCCCCTACGAGCAGTACTTC. It specifies CASSWDRGITGPYEQYF. Complete variable domain (other parts from reference TRBV5-1 and TRBJ2-7): KAGVTQTPRYLIKTRGQQVTLSCSPISGHRSVSWYQQTPGQGLQFLFEYFSETQRNKGNFPGRFSGRQFSNSRSEMNVSTLELGDSALYLCASSWDRGITGPYEQYFGPGTRLTVT.

This clonotype was recorded at least ten times. The rearrangement uses TRBV7-2 and TRBJ2-1, with TRBD1 identical over 8 bases. CDR1 and CDR2 (germline): SGHTA, FQGNSA. V dropped 4 bases and J dropped 3; count of bases not matched to a gene: 14. This CDR3 spans 18 amino acids. Here the CDR3 DNA reads TGTGCCAGCAGCTCCACCAGCCGGACAGGGCTAGGCTACAATGAGCAGTTCTTC. It codes for CASSSTSRTGLGYNEQFF.

With regard to this clonotype: A much larger clone sits a single nucleotide away, making a read error possible. V gene TRBV2 combines with J gene TRBJ2-6; TRBD1 is a possible D gene (6 bases). Trimming removed 5 bases from V and 2 bases from J, with 13 bases in between. Germline values: CDR1 SNHLY, CDR2 FYNNEI. The CDR3 runs 16 residues. The CDR3 reads CASSRDTGTGANVLTF. Written as DNA, the CDR3 is TGTGCCAGCAGTCGCGATACAGGGACTGGGGCCAACGTCCTGACTTTC.

V and J are TRBV7-8 and TRBJ2-1; a possible D gene is TRBD2 (6 bases). The CDR3 has 14 amino acids. Germline loops: CDR1 SGHVS, CDR2 FQNEAQ. The germline V and J ends were trimmed by 1 base and 11 bases, with 15 bases remaining between them. CDR3 in amino acids: CASSLVSGGRQQFF. Here the CDR3 DNA reads TGTGCCAGCAGCTTAGTCAGCGGAGGGAGGCAGCAGTTCTTC.

This clonotype has a handful of counts. The CDR3 DNA sequence: TGCAGTGCTACCGCGGGACAGGGCAGGCCTACGCAGTATTTT. It encodes CSATAGQGRPTQYF. The V gene is TRBV20-1, the J gene TRBJ2-3, with 9 bases that match TRBD1. The CDR3 covers 14 residues. Trimming at V came to 4 bases and at J to 8 bases, leaving 10 bases not matched to a gene. From germline, CDR1 is DFQATT and CDR2 SNEGSKA (reference sequence).

The chain carries TRBV30 and TRBJ2-7; 10 bases match TRBD1. Germline values: CDR1 GTSNPN, CDR2 SVGIG (reference sequence). V shed 8 bases and J 7 bases; nucleotides not matched to a gene: 14. This CDR3 has 14 residues. The CDR3 DNA follows: TGTGCCCGGATAACCGGGACAGGGGTTGGTGAGCAGTACTTC. Its translation is CARITGTGVGEQYF.